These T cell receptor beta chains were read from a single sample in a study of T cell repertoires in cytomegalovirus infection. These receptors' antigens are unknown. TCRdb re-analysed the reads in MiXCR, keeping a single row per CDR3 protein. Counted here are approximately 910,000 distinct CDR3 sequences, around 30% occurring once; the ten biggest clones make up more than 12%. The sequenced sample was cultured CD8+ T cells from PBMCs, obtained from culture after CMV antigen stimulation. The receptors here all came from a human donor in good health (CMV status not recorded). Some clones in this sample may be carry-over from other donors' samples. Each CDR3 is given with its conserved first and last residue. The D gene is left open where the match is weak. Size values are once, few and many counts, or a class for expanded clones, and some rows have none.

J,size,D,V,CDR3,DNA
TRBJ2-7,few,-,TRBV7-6,CASSPRQGIAYEQYF,TGTGCCAGCAGCCCCCGGCAGGGAATTGCCTACGAGCAGTACTTC
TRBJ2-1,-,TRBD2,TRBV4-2,CANSRSSGGADEQFF,TGTGCCAACAGCCGATCTAGCGGGGGGGCCGATGAGCAGTTCTTC
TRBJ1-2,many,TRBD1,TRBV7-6,CASSPRQGIGVNYGYTF,TGTGCCAGCAGCCCGCGACAGGGAATTGGAGTTAACTATGGCTACACCTTC
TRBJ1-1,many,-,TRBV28,CASSLGVDTEAFF,TGTGCCAGCAGTTTGGGGGTCGACACTGAAGCTTTCTTT
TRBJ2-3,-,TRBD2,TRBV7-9,CASSPPGGARTDTQYF,TGTGCCAGCAGCCCCCCGGGGGGGGCGAGGACAGATACGCAGTATTTT
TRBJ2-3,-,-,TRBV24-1,CATSAPGEADTQYF,TGTGCCACCAGTGCCCCAGGGGAGGCAGATACGCAGTATTTT
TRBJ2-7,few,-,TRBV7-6,CASSSVGGETYEQYF,TGTGCCAGCAGCTCCGTGGGGGGCGAAACCTACGAGCAGTACTTC
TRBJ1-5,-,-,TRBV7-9,CASSLEGWFQPQHF,TGTGCCAGCAGCTTAGAGGGGTGGTTTCAGCCCCAGCATTTT
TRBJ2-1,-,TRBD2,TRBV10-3,CATAGLAGGANEQFF,TGTGCCACCGCCGGACTAGCGGGGGGGGCTAATGAGCAGTTCTTC
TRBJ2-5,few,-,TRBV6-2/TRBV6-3,CASRRYETQYF,TGTGCCAGTAGGAGGTACGAGACCCAGTACTTC
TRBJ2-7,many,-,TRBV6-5,CASSYAGTSYEQYF,TGTGCCAGCAGTTACGCCGGGACAAGCTACGAGCAGTACTTC
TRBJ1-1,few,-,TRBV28,CASSLEPREPEAFF,TGTGCCAGCAGTTTGGAACCGAGGGAACCTGAAGCTTTCTTT
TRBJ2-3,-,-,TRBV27,CASSSYGGLDTDTQYF,TGTGCCAGCTCTTCTTATGGGGGGTTGGACACAGATACGCAGTATTTT
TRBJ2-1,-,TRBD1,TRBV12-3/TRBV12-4,CASSYQGAPYNEQFF,TGTGCCAGCAGTTATCAGGGGGCCCCCTACAATGAGCAGTTCTTC
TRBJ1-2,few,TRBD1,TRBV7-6,CASSVTGTGNYGYTF,TGTGCCAGCAGCGTTACCGGGACAGGGAATTATGGCTACACCTTC
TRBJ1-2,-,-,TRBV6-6,CASSRVGDHGYTF,TGTGCCAGCAGCCGCGTGGGGGACCATGGCTACACCTTC
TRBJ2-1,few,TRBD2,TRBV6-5,CASSYAPSGGRDEQFF,TGTGCCAGCAGTTACGCTCCTAGCGGGGGGCGGGATGAGCAGTTCTTC
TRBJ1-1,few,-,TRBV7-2,CASSLDVGGFTEAFF,TGTGCCAGCAGCTTAGATGTGGGAGGGTTCACTGAAGCTTTCTTT
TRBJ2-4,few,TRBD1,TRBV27,CASSWTGGENIQYF,TGTGCCAGCAGTTGGACAGGGGGCGAAAACATTCAGTACTTC
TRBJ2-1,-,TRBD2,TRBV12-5,CASGFTLAGGTNEQFF,TGTGCTAGTGGTTTTACACTAGCGGGGGGCACCAATGAGCAGTTCTTC
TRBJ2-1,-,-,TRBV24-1,CATSDLDNEQFF,TGTGCCACCAGTGATTTAGACAATGAGCAGTTCTTC
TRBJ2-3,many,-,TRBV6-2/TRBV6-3,CASSYSTIFTDTQYF,TGTGCCAGCAGTTACTCGACTATTTTCACAGATACGCAGTATTTT
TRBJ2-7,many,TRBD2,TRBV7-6,CASSSTGGKYEQYF,TGTGCCAGCAGCTCCACCGGGGGGAAATACGAGCAGTACTTC
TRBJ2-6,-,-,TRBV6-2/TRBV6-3,CASSLLGHPSGANVLTF,TGTGCCAGCAGCTTATTGGGACACCCCTCTGGGGCCAACGTCCTGACTTTC
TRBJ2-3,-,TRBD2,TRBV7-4,CASSLALRLAGGKPDTQYF,TGTGCCAGCAGCTTAGCGCTCCGGCTAGCGGGGGGGAAACCAGATACGCAGTATTTT
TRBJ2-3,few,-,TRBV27,CASSWDGPSTDTQYF,TGTGCCAGCAGTTGGGACGGACCTAGCACAGATACGCAGTATTTT
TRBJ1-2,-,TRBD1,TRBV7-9,CASTNQGTEAF,TGTGCCAGCACCAATCAAGGGACAGAAGCCTTC
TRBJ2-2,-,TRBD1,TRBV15,CATSQSIGTGRAGELFF,TGTGCCACCAGCCAGTCCATTGGGACAGGCAGAGCCGGGGAGCTGTTTTTT
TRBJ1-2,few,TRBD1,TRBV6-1,CASSEASTGLTYTF,TGTGCCAGCAGTGAAGCATCGACAGGGCTGACCTACACCTTC
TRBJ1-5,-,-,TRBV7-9,CASSRGRLQPQHF,TGTGCCAGCAGCAGGGGACGGCTGCAGCCCCAGCATTTT